Here is one T cell receptor (beta chain) with its context. This clone was recorded at least ten times. No antigen is known for it. Nothing much larger sits one base from this clone, and base qualities are not available. This entry belongs to a study of blood T cell repertoires in COVID-19 (dated by TCRdb to the early 2020s). Study-wide context: Samples covering the acute and convalescent phases of COVID-19 were provided by collaborators in the United States, Italy and Spain. Nearly every sample came with metadata listing a de-identified subject ID, COVID-19 status, age in years and sex. The prospective study material was composed of cDNA or gDNA derived from T cells, B-cell-depleted T cells, or PBMCs. Where HLA class I and class II types were available, the types were taken from metadata supplied by the sample provider, not from assay-based typing. The repertoires were released in a freely available public database meant as a resource for research on the immune response to SARS-CoV-2. Samples came from the ongoing ImmuneRACE study (first 160 participants) plus 1,254 subjects from 6 global collaborators. Subjects who had been exposed to COVID-19, were actively infected with it, or had recovered from it provided the deeply sampled blood TCRbeta repertoires that made up the dataset.

The CDR3 starts with the cysteine, ends with the phenylalanine, and has 12 residues. This entry keeps only the CDR3 DNA: 36 bases, framed from base 1. The V end loses 5 bases and the J end loses 9 bases, and a stretch of 13 bases separates them. From the germline V gene, CDR1 is SGHTA and CDR2 is FQGTGA. What the work shows at the level of the full study, not this receptor alone: Clinical and demographic metadata were provided uncurated, with the amount varying by source and participant.

TCRbeta CDR3 regions were amplified from genomic DNA using the immunoSEQ Assay, a bias-controlled multiplex PCR. The published analysis was carried out like this. Nucleated cell counts per sample were estimated from amplification of reference gene primers within the assay. To quantify the absolute abundance of each unique TCRbeta CDR3 rearrangement, sequence reads were collapsed and filtered. For each sample, productive Simpson clonality was calculated as the square root of Simpson's diversity index across productive rearrangements. Here the immuneACCESS table is served through TCRdb, limited to in-frame sequences with V and J called. Missing clones are a known gap in these copies; in checked studies unresolved V genes cover under half, and the rest lacks a known reason. Clonal size and the V and J genes are those of that table, whereas D and trimming came from the DNA. Here the sample has approximately 250,000 clones; over 70% occur a single time. Roughly 3% of the sample rests with the top ten.

In the prospective study, participants were roughly 18 to 100 years old, resided in fewer than 25 geographic areas of the United States, and were enrolled through a virtual design. To assign participants to cohorts, the prospective study relied on clinical history that participants themselves reported in a screening survey and a study questionnaire. Exposed participants were defined as having been in contact with someone with a PCR-confirmed or clinician-diagnosed COVID-19 case within 2 weeks of study entry. In the prospective study, mobile phlebotomists collected whole blood, serum and a nasopharyngeal or oropharyngeal swab from each participant. Prospective study participants could optionally give additional blood draws and questionnaires over an approximately two-month period. Before DNA extraction, blood samples from the prospective study were shipped at room temperature or frozen.

The sequence derives from a woman in her thirties or forties who had been exposed to COVID-19. The chain is assembled from TRBV7-3 and TRBJ1-2; the D gene remains uncertain. Sequencing was performed on PBMCs or T cells enriched from blood (not recorded which). The CDR3 protein is CASSNTTRSYTF. The DNA reads TGTGCCAGCAGCAACACTACACGGAGCTACACCTTC.